Listed here are 5 T cell receptor beta chains from one sample, sequenced in a study of shared clonotypes between healthy human individuals (dated by TCRdb to about 2020). The library relied on the immunoSEQ multiplex PCR assay. Not all clones reach the TCRdb copy of this immuneACCESS table, which keeps in-frame sequences only. Checked studies attribute under half of the gap to unresolved V genes and leave the rest unexplained. In all, the sample holds about 1 million clones, and more than 75% of those were seen once. Roughly 0.56% of the sample rests with the top ten. The sequencing sample was made of memory CD4+ T cells from PBMCs. Reading the label with the study, this specimen's cell subset or site is: CD45RA-negative fraction. These receptor sequences come from a man aged 18 to 30 in good health. Some clones in this sample may be carry-over from other donors' samples.

The gene calls are TRBV4-1 and TRBJ1-1, with unresolved D. The germline CDR1 and CDR2 sequences are MGHRA and YSYEKL. V lost 1 base and J 1 base, leaving 19 bases between the germline ends. The CDR3 extends over 18 amino acids. The DNA for the CDR3 is TGCGCCAGCAGCCAAGCTCCTGGACGGATCGAGAAGAACACTGAAGCTTTCTTT. Translation gives CASSQAPGRIEKNTEAFF.

The genes are TRBV5-1 and TRBJ2-5; D uncertain. The CDR3 runs to 14 residues. Germline V lookup: CDR1 SGHRS, CDR2 YFSETQ. V shed 0 bases and J shed 3 bases, with 9 bases lying between them. For the CDR3, the DNA is TGCGCCAGCAGCTTGGGCCACATCGAAGAGACCCAGTACTTC. This sequence encodes CASSLGHIEETQYF. Filled out from reference TRBV5-1 and TRBJ2-5, the complete variable domain reads KAGVTQTPRYLIKTRGQQVTLSCSPISGHRSVSWYQQTPGQGLQFLFEYFSETQRNKGNFPGRFSGRQFSNSRSEMNVSTLELGDSALYLCASSLGHIEETQYFGPGTRLLVL.

V and J are TRBV2 and TRBJ2-5; 12 nucleotides agree with TRBD1. The length of the CDR3 is 18 residues. Germline lookup yields CDR1 SNHLY and CDR2 FYNNEI. Losses at the gene ends were 7 bases for V and 4 bases for J; bases not matched to a gene: 16. CDR3 protein: CASTLLRRDRGRGETQYF. The CDR3 coding sequence is TGTGCCAGCACCCTACTTCGCCGGGACAGGGGGCGCGGAGAGACCCAGTACTTC.

This chain uses TRBV4-2 with TRBJ2-2; possibly TRBD1 for D (7 bases). This CDR3 has 18 residues. V gave up 0 bases and J gave up 0 bases, with 14 bases separating them. Germline CDR1 is LGHNA and CDR2 is YNFKEQ. The CDR3: CASSQEGWRGPNTGELFF. The CDR3 DNA reads as TGTGCCAGCAGCCAAGAAGGGTGGAGGGGGCCGAACACCGGGGAGCTGTTTTTT.

The chain carries TRBV25-1 and TRBJ2-1; tentative D call: TRBD1 (5 bases). This CDR3 comprises 15 residues. V was cut by 6 bases and J by 2 bases, with 14 bases left in between. CDR1 MGHDK and CDR2 SYGVNS come from the germline V gene. This chain's CDR3 is CASRGIGVPYNEQFF. CDR3 coding DNA: TGTGCCAGCAGGGGGATAGGGGTGCCCTACAATGAGCAGTTCTTC.